This T cell receptor (beta chain) is from a study of blood T cell repertoires in COVID-19. The overall study: COVID-19 samples from acute and convalescent phases originated in the United States, Italy and Spain. From T cells, B-cell-depleted T cells, or PBMCs came the material, which was cDNA or gDNA.

Germline loops: CDR1 SEHNR, CDR2 FQNEAQ (reference sequence). The germline V and J ends were trimmed by 4 bases and 5 bases, with 29 bases remaining between them. The CDR3 length is 19 residues. Followed longitudinally, the Seattle patients had been enrolled during active infection. Original analysis: Estimation of nucleated cell counts relied on the amplification of reference gene primers. Assay: immunoSEQ multiplex PCR; the TCRdb copy retains only in-frame clones and omits some. Clone size and V and J calls were adopted from that table, with D and trimming inferred from the DNA. The repertoire includes tens of thousands of clones, around 94% of them detected once, and over 0.3% sits in the top ten.

The rearrangement uses TRBV7-9 and TRBJ1-1, with D perhaps matching TRBD1 (6 bases). What was sequenced was peripheral blood. This TCR was sampled from a man aged 50 or older with COVID-19, enrolled during active disease. The CDR3 DNA reads TGTGCCAGCAGCTCCCCAATTACAGGGAGAACCTCCCCTTTTACTGAAGCTTTCTTT. Translation: CASSSPITGRTSPFTEAFF.